A single sample gave rise to the 15 T cell receptor beta chains below, sequenced in a study of cytomegalovirus exposure and HLA in healthy donors. PCR amplification relied on 60 Vbeta primers (plus 13 Jbeta primers). The method was immunoSEQ multiplex PCR; TCRdb's version includes in-frame clones alone and lacks a portion of them. The sample yields roughly 180,000 clones, roughly 84% seen once. Material for sequencing was PBMCs. These receptor sequences come from a man in his thirties or forties in good health and CMV-seronegative.

The chain uses TRBV5-1 and TRBJ1-4, with TRBD1 matching over 10 bases. V trimming: 2 bases; J trimming: 6 bases; junction bases outside the gene matches: 4. This CDR3 comprises 15 residues. Germline CDR1 and CDR2: SGHRS and YFSETQ. The CDR3 spells CASSLFGTGDEKLFF. CDR3 coding DNA: TGCGCCAGCAGCTTATTCGGGACAGGGGATGAAAAACTGTTTTTT. Looking up the rest from reference TRBV5-1 and TRBJ1-4 gives the full variable domain: KAGVTQTPRYLIKTRGQQVTLSCSPISGHRSVSWYQQTPGQGLQFLFEYFSETQRNKGNFPGRFSGRQFSNSRSEMNVSTLELGDSALYLCASSLFGTGDEKLFFGSGTQLSVL.

In its sample, this clone was seen once. The chain recombines TRBV6-1 with TRBJ2-5, with D possibly matching TRBD1 (5 bases). Between the trimmed V and J ends, which lost 1 base and 0 bases, there was a span of 15 bases. Germline CDR1 and CDR2: MNHNS and SASEGT. CDR3 size: 17 residues. The CDR3 is CASSEEGATEYQETQYF. The CDR3, as DNA: TGTGCCAGCAGTGAAGAAGGGGCCACAGAGTACCAAGAGACCCAGTACTTC.

This rearrangement joins TRBV7-2 to TRBJ1-2; possibly TRBD1 for D (6 bases). V gave up 2 bases and J gave up 4 bases, with 14 bases separating them. CDR3 size: 15 residues. Germline assignment: CDR1 SGHTA and CDR2 FQGNSA. Here the CDR3 DNA reads TGTGCCAGCAGCTTAACCCACACAGGGCGCTATGGCTACACCTTC. It codes for CASSLTHTGRYGYTF.

The J gene is TRBJ2-7, the V gene TRBV5-1; D is possibly TRBD1 (6 bases). Trimming took off 4 bases at V and 3 bases at J, with 14 bases between the two ends. CDR3 length equals 14 residues. Germline-derived CDR1 and CDR2 are SGHRS and YFSETQ. CDR3: CASSPLQGFYEQYF. DNA for the CDR3: TGCGCCAGCAGCCCCTTACAGGGTTTCTACGAGCAGTACTTC.

The J gene is TRBJ1-3, the V gene TRBV7-9; the D gene is possibly TRBD1 (5 bases). Germline V gene data show CDR1 as SEHNR and CDR2 as FQNEAQ (reference sequence). Trimming pared 4 bases from V and 2 bases from J, leaving 21 bases between. The CDR3 spans 18 residues. CDR3 in amino acids: CASSSKTGGVRTGNTIYF. CDR3 sequence (DNA): TGTGCCAGCAGCTCAAAAACGGGGGGAGTGAGGACTGGAAACACCATATATTTT.

The V call is TRBV15, the J call TRBJ2-5; D call uncertain. With the DNA end fitting TRBJ2-7 better, the J assignment may be wrong. The V gene's germline CDR1 is LNHNV and CDR2 YYDKDF (reference sequence). This CDR3 is 14 amino acids long. The CDR3 nucleotides are TGTGCCACCAGCAAGAACCCGCTCTCCTACGAGCAGTACTTC. Its protein product is CATSKNPLSYEQYF.

The genes are TRBV29-1 and TRBJ1-3; unclear D gene. This CDR3 has 13 residues. V gave up 4 bases and J gave up 4 bases, with 11 bases separating them. Germline assignment: CDR1 SQVTM and CDR2 ANQGSEA. This CDR3 is CSVAEARGNTIYF. The CDR3 DNA is TGCAGCGTTGCCGAGGCAAGGGGAAACACCATATATTTT.

This clone was detected only once. The chain recombines TRBV4-1 with TRBJ1-1; 8 bases are a match to TRBD1. The CDR3 runs to 15 residues. The ends lost 2 bases at V and 1 base at J; junction bases unmatched: 3. Germline V gene data show CDR1 as MGHRA and CDR2 as YSYEKL. CDR3 protein: CASSQPGQGNTEAFF. DNA of the CDR3: TGCGCCAGCAGCCAACCTGGACAGGGGAACACTGAAGCTTTCTTT.

The chain links TRBV7-7 to TRBJ2-5, with 7 nucleotides matching TRBD2. This CDR3 region has 15 residues. The trim removed 5 bases at V and 1 base at J, leaving 7 bases unmatched. Germline V CDR1 and CDR2: SSHAT, FNYEAQ (reference sequence). CDR3 nucleotide sequence: TGTGCCAGCAGCCACCAGAGGACTAGCCAAGAGACCCAGTACTTC. Translated, it gives CASSHQRTSQETQYF.

V and J are TRBV29-1 and TRBJ2-3; 9 bases match TRBD2. The CDR3 contains 14 residues. With V trimmed by 6 bases and J by 9 bases, 13 bases remained unmatched. The germline gives CDR1 SQVTM, CDR2 ANQGSEA. CDR3 DNA sequence: TGCAGCGTCACTAGCGGGCCAAGGTGGGGGACGCAGTATTTT. Protein product: CSVTSGPRWGTQYF.

The chain uses TRBV27 and TRBJ1-6; D uncertain. The CDR3 extends over 17 amino acids. Germline V gene sequence: CDR1 MNHEY, CDR2 SMNVEV (reference sequence). The V gene lost 5 bases and the J gene lost 10 bases, with 24 bases spanning the gap. CDR3 region: CASSPQRWRDVNSPLHF. DNA of the CDR3: TGTGCCAGCAGTCCACAACGGTGGAGAGACGTCAACTCACCCCTCCACTTT.

The chain combines TRBV29-1 with TRBJ1-3; no firm D call. V dropped 3 bases and J dropped 3 bases, with 9 bases sitting between them. Germline lookup yields CDR1 SQVTM and CDR2 ANQGSEA. The CDR3 runs 13 residues. The CDR3 DNA follows: TGCAGCGTTGAGTTACAGTTTGGAAACACCATATATTTT. Amino acids: CSVELQFGNTIYF.

The chain carries TRBV7-9 and TRBJ2-3; 9 bases agree with TRBD2. The CDR3 runs to 17 residues. CDR1 is SEHNR and CDR2 is FQNEAQ in the germline V gene (reference sequence). With 1 base clipped from V and 5 bases from J, the junction kept 10 bases outside the gene matches. CDR3 sequence: CASSLGARGRALDTQYF. The DNA of the CDR3 is TGTGCCAGCAGCTTAGGGGCCCGCGGGAGGGCCCTAGATACGCAGTATTTT.

This chain links TRBV5-1 with TRBJ2-3; 8 nucleotides match TRBD2. Looked up from germline, CDR1 is SGHRS and CDR2 is YFSETQ. The CDR3 runs to 15 residues. V shed 3 bases and J 0 bases; nucleotides not matched to a gene: 3. CDR3 protein: CASSSIAGSTDTQYF. CDR3 nucleotides: TGCGCCAGCAGCTCCATAGCGGGGAGCACAGATACGCAGTATTTT.

This chain connects TRBV7-6 to TRBJ2-3; TRBD2 matches 8 bases. The V and J ends lost 1 base and 0 bases, in that order; junction bases with no gene match: 6. The CDR3 spans 17 residues. Germline V gene sequence: CDR1 SGHVS, CDR2 FNYEAQ. The CDR3 sequence: CASSLGLASGSTDTQYF. The CDR3, as DNA: TGTGCCAGCAGCTTAGGATTAGCTAGCGGGAGCACAGATACGCAGTATTTT. Full variable domain (missing parts from reference TRBV7-6 and TRBJ2-3): GAGVSQSPRYKVTKRGQDVALRCDPISGHVSLYWYRQALGQGPEFLTYFNYEAQQDKSGLPNDRFSAERPEGSISTLTIQRTEQRDSAMYRCASSLGLASGSTDTQYFGPGTRLTVL.